The clone carrying this T cell receptor (beta chain) was recorded a few times. Its antigen is unknown. The data are from a study of cytomegalovirus exposure and HLA in healthy donors. Study-level points and caveats: Rare sequences made up most TCRs, while some public TCRs were found in many donors.

With 60 Vbeta and 13 Jbeta primers, the PCR was carried out. The method was immunoSEQ multiplex PCR; TCRdb's version includes in-frame clones alone and lacks a portion of them. Of more than 150,000 clones in the sample, 80% are singletons; the top ten hold 1.4%. The V and J ends lost 0 bases and 5 bases respectively, with 8 bases between them. The CDR3 loop spans 14 amino acids. CDR1 is ENHRY and CDR2 is SYGVKD in the germline V gene. This rearrangement joins TRBV10-3 to TRBJ2-1; D perhaps matches TRBD1 (5 bases). The sequence was obtained from a girl aged 5-17 years in good health and CMV-seropositive. The source material was PBMCs. In DNA, the CDR3 is TGTGCCATCAGTGAGTCGCGACAGAACAATGAGCAGTTCTTC. Translating it yields CAISESRQNNEQFF.